This T cell receptor beta chain originates from a study of blood T cell repertoires in COVID-19. As for the study in general: T cells, B-cell-depleted T cells, or PBMCs supplied cDNA or gDNA.

As originally analysed: The assay estimated nucleated cells by amplifying reference gene primers. Measured with immunoSEQ multiplex PCR; TCRdb has only the in-frame clones, and not every one. That table furnishes V, J and clone size, whereas the DNA furnished D and trimming. Of approximately 110,000 clones listed, roughly four fifths are singletons. CDR1 is SGHNT, CDR2 YYREEE, per germline (reference sequence). The CDR3 length is 15 residues. After removal of 1 base from V and 8 bases from J, the junction contained 7 bases not matched to a gene. The receptor comes from a man aged 65-85 years with active or convalescent COVID-19. The specimen was peripheral blood. This chain joins TRBV5-4 and TRBJ2-1, with TRBD2 matching over 9 bases. CDR3 coding DNA: TGTGCCAGCAGCTTGAGTTTGCGGGAGGGCCATGAGCAGTTCTTC. Translation: CASSLSLREGHEQFF.